This TCR beta chain was recorded in a study of preoperative IRX-2 immunotherapy in early breast cancer. TCRdb keeps only in-frame clones here, not all; method: immunoSEQ multiplex PCR. Of 20,000 to 25,000 clones listed, roughly 95% are singletons. Treatment specified: preoperative locoregional IRX-2 cytokine immunotherapy. Preoperative locoregional IRX-2 cytokine immunotherapy was tested in the phase Ib source study. Germline V gene data show CDR1 as SQVTM and CDR2 as ANQGSEA. V dropped 1 base and J dropped 0 bases, with 7 bases sitting between them. This CDR3 has 14 amino acids. V is TRBV29-1 and J is TRBJ1-3; D ambiguous. This receptor was identified in a human donor with breast cancer. Source: tumor tissue, taken after IRX-2 immunotherapy. Here the CDR3 reads CSVEGTTSGNTIYF. The CDR3 coding sequence is TGCAGCGTTGAAGGAACAACCTCTGGAAACACCATATATTTT.